The following is a TCR beta chain sequence with its context. Its antigen is unknown. Trimming took off 10 bases at V and 7 bases at J, with 13 bases between the two ends. Germline V gene lookup returns CDR1 MNHNS and CDR2 SASEGT. This CDR3 spans 12 amino acids. These data originate in a study of shared clonotypes between healthy human individuals. Study outcomes and limitations: Though the depth was large, rarefaction showed that sorted-subset sequencing was incomplete. The four-donor shared clonotypes exceeded non-shared clonotypes in generation probability, with non-shared ones scoring lower.

The data were produced by immunoSEQ multiplex PCR, yet TCRdb's version contains in-frame clones alone and is incomplete. The sample holds 2 million to 2.5 million clones, 92% seen once. The chain combines TRBV6-1 with TRBJ2-2; D is perhaps TRBD2 (6 bases). The sequencing input was naive CD4+ T cells from PBMCs. This sample's subset: CD45RA+ positively selected. The clonotype originates from a man younger than 35 in good health. Some clones in this sample may be carry-over from other donors' samples. The CDR3 nucleotides are TGTGCCATGGGACTTCCTGGCGGGGAGCTGTTTTTT. This gives the protein CAMGLPGGELFF.